Listed here are 6 T cell receptor beta chains from one sample, sequenced in a study of breast tumors, draining lymph nodes, adjacent tissues. Samples came from axillary lymph nodes draining the breast cancer. TCRdb used MiXCR to reprocess the multiplex PCR reads, holding one entry per CDR3 protein. The data hold some 100,000 distinct CDR3 sequences, with over 20% observed a single time. Source material: axillary lymph node tissue. Receptors were obtained from a female donor with breast cancer. Some clones in this sample may be carry-over from other donors' samples.

This clonotype was seen ten or more times. The CDR3 protein is CASSLEPSGRRQYF. The CDR3 nucleotides read TGTGCCAGCAGCTTAGAACCTAGCGGGAGACGGCAGTACTTC. The chain combines TRBV11-2 with TRBJ2-7; 10 bases agree with TRBD2. Germline-derived CDR1 and CDR2 are SGHAT and FQNNGV. V dropped 0 bases and J dropped 9; count of bases not matched to a gene: 5. The CDR3 loop spans 14 amino acids. Complete variable domain (other parts from reference TRBV11-2 and TRBJ2-7): EAGVAQSPRYKIIEKRQSVAFWCNPISGHATLYWYQQILGQGPKLLIQFQNNGVVDDSQLPKDRFSAERLKGVDSTLKIQPAKLEDSAVYLCASSLEPSGRRQYFGPGTRLTVT.

This clonotype was picked up many times. The chain recombines TRBV12-3 or TRBV12-4 with TRBJ1-2, with a tentative D call TRBD1 (6 bases). This CDR3 comprises 14 residues. V was shortened by 2 bases and J by 4 bases, with 11 bases between the two germline ends. The chain's CDR3 is CASSLRVTGYGYTF. In DNA, the CDR3 is TGTGCCAGCAGTTTAAGGGTGACAGGCTATGGCTACACCTTC.

In its sample, this clonotype was seen many times. The chain links TRBV24-1 to TRBJ2-7; D possibly uses TRBD1 or TRBD2 (5 bases each). Germline V gene data show CDR1 as KGHDR and CDR2 as SFDVKD. V lost 3 bases to trimming and J lost 3 bases, with 14 bases between them. The CDR3 totals 15 residues. CDR3 nucleotide sequence: TGTGCCACCAGTGATATCCGGGACGGAGGCTACGAGCAGTACTTC. It encodes CATSDIRDGGYEQYF.

To note about this clonotype: A clone one base away is much larger, so this may be a read error. It is likely a read error, because the conserved phenylalanine at the end of the CDR3 is missing. The chain employs TRBV10-2 and TRBJ2-2; 7 positions agree with TRBD2. The CDR3 length is 14 residues. Per the germline V gene, CDR1 is WSHSY and CDR2 is SAAADI. The V segment lost 7 bases and the J segment 6 bases; nucleotides outside the gene matches: 8. In nucleotides, the CDR3 is TGCGCCAGCACGGCGGCGGGAGTTGCCGGGGAGCTGTTTGTT. This gives the protein CASTAAGVAGELFV.

There are many counts of this clonotype. The V gene is TRBV20-1, the J gene TRBJ2-5, with D unclear. The CDR3 totals 15 residues. V was pared by 5 bases and J by 5 bases, with 21 bases between. Looked up from germline, CDR1 is DFQATT and CDR2 is SNEGSKA (reference sequence). The CDR3: CSAFPSVASRETQYF. The CDR3 bases are TGCAGTGCTTTCCCTTCGGTGGCGTCCCGGGAGACCCAGTACTTC.

This clonotype was found many times. A read error may account for a junction end that differs from germline. The rearrangement uses TRBV3-1 and TRBJ2-7; TRBD2 matches 8 bases. The germline V gene encodes CDR1 LGHDT and CDR2 YNNKEL (reference sequence). CDR3 length equals 12 residues. CDR3 coding DNA: TGTGCCAGCAGCCCCTCGGGACTAGGGTATTTTTTC. Its protein product is CASSPSGLGYFF.